This TCR beta chain was sequenced for a study of metastatic and nonmetastatic thyroid tumors. TCRdb ran MiXCR on the PCR reads. This sample has around 30,000 clones; 20% to 25% occur once, and the top ten carry about 2.5%. Ahead of thyroid surgery, no patient had received treatment of any kind. Details on this clone: This may arise from a read error, as a much more abundant clone is one base away.

V was trimmed by 6 bases and J by 8 bases, leaving 16 bases between them. Germline CDR1 is DFQATT and CDR2 is SNEGSKA (reference sequence). The CDR3 totals 13 residues. The sample was blood. The receptor was isolated from a female donor with papillary thyroid cancer or a benign thyroid nodule (not recorded which). Some clones in this sample may be carry-over from other donors' samples. The genes are TRBV20-1 and TRBJ1-4; D is undetermined. CDR3 residues: CSARAGTPEKLFF. CDR3 DNA sequence: TGCAGTGCCCGTGCAGGAACTCCGGAAAAACTGTTTTTT.